This paragraph covers one T cell receptor (beta chain) sequence. Germline CDR1 SEHNR, CDR2 FQNEAQ (reference sequence). There are 13 residues in the CDR3. V was trimmed by 5 bases and J by 4 bases, leaving 11 bases between them. Data came from immunoSEQ multiplex PCR; TCRdb stores just in-frame clones and leaves some out. The top ten clones hold roughly 13% of a sample with around 18,000 clones, roughly nine tenths of them seen once. The data belong to a study of T cell clones after liver transplantation. Study details: Liver transplant recipients had immunosuppression withdrawal attempted within 2 years. At least one year of complete immunosuppression withdrawal without enzymes over twice normal defined tolerance.

J is TRBJ1-2 and V is TRBV7-9; tentative D call: TRBD1 (5 bases). This TCR derives from a human patient who received a liver transplant. Some of the T cells might come from the graft donor. Specimen: CD8+ T cells from blood, collected around 45 months after liver transplant. This CDR3 reads CASSMGGGYGYTF. The CDR3 nucleotides are TGTGCCAGCAGCATGGGGGGAGGCTATGGCTACACCTTC.